This T cell receptor (beta chain) was retrieved from a study of cytomegalovirus exposure and HLA in healthy donors (dated by TCRdb to about 2017). Looking at the study overall: In an earlier analysis of approximately 500 of the donors, under 300 Gb of sequence data and 117 million unique TCR beta sequences from about 179 million T cells were reported. An early release covering roughly 640 HLA-typed donors comprised 250 to 350 gigabases of sequencing data and tens of millions of unique TCR sequences. Of the roughly 410 genotyped donors, approximately 81% were placed in the genetic ancestry cluster associated with self-reported Caucasian donors. The study aimed to test whether signatures of past pathogen exposure could be identified by cataloging public T cell receptors. Using immunosequencing, the study profiled T cell repertoires from around 670 subjects and related those repertoires to cytomegalovirus serostatus. Along with the approximately 600-subject first cohort, a separate validation cohort of 120 different subjects was used. To predict cytomegalovirus infection status, the study combined high-throughput TCR immunosequencing, statistical association of individual TCRs with disease status, and machine learning. A later analysis re-examined previously published TCR beta repertoires from about 700 donors and added high-resolution HLA genotyping to investigate patterns of TCR occurrence. In the later analysis, no new phenotypic data were used to find candidate immune exposures; instead, reliance was placed on TCR beta sequences and their occurrence across donors. In an earlier analysis of 500 to 650 of the donors, high-throughput TCR beta sequencing was used to judge whether each TCR beta V gene segment behaved as functional or pseudogenic. Donor age, sex, ethnicity and CMV serostatus were compiled together with the repertoire data. A later genetic analysis took genome-wide SNP genotypes for about 55% of the roughly 700 donors and used that subset as a discovery cohort. All discovery cohort repertoires had been generated using a single sequencing platform. Both class I and class II loci were covered by HLA typing, at four-digit resolution. Typing coverage differed by locus: A, B, C, DRB1 and DQB1 were typed in about 620-640 donors, DQA1 in approximately 520, DPA1 in around 580, and DPB1 in just under 480. Roughly five DR-DQ haplotypes were handled as single units for association and clustering, since linkage in the cohort was strong. Among around 400 genotyped donors of the cohort, an average of around 220,000 unique TCR beta nucleotide sequences was sequenced per donor, of which 15% to 20% were non-productive.

Points the paper makes about the study in general: According to the authors, the approach could potentially be generalized to other disease states and immunological phenotypes. Broadly in line with IMGT annotations, most TCR beta V segments showed up in productive rearrangements about 87% or about 30% of the time in an earlier analysis of 450 to 750 of the donors. In a later analysis, the rate of TCR association differed among HLA loci, with DRB1 alleles having the most associated TCRs and HLA-C alleles having the fewest. A later analysis found that HLA-associated TCR beta chains were more clonally expanded and had lower generation probabilities than equally common non-associated chains. Most CMV-associated TCR beta chains appeared to be HLA-restricted in a later analysis, and the HLA associations seemed to be driven largely by CMV exposure. A further reported finding was that TCR beta sequences accurately predicted the HLA-A and HLA-B alleles for most subjects in the first cohort. Because HLA typing was unavailable for some donors at each locus, only the typed subset was used in association tests. The earlier analysis of some 560 of the donors excluded roughly 17 rarely observed V segments, including chromosome 9 orphons, because counts were too low. Strong co-occurrence of HLA alleles, especially DR and DQ, made assigning TCR associations to individual alleles difficult. A cluster of highly shared sequence variants was judged likely to represent a technical artifact of the sequencing pipeline. A later analysis associated about 17,000 TCR beta sequences with specific HLA alleles at a false discovery rate of 0.05. Linkage disequilibrium might explain the correlated functional status among segregating V segments, but an unknown experimental factor could not be excluded. The study gave a list of under 200 TCR beta chains associated with cytomegalovirus. In a later analysis, several top co-occurrence clusters were reported to appear linked to parvovirus B19, influenza, CMV and Epstein-Barr virus. Most TCR sequences were seen in very few donors, while some public TCRs were found in many individuals. Because the 87-base-pair reads could not distinguish some IMGT-functional V segments, including TRBV6-2 and TRBV6-3, those segments were excluded. Immune exposure information for the cohort was limited to CMV serostatus. In a later genetic analysis, a missense DCLRE1C variant was associated with V-gene and J-gene trimming of TCR beta chains, and the association was replicated in an independent cohort. This cohort had only TCR beta chains sequenced, and the lack of alpha or paired-chain data limited which features could be detected. According to a later genetic analysis, donors in an Asian-associated ancestry cluster had fewer N-insertions in productive TCRs than the roughly 660-donor mean. Three of the identified cytomegalovirus-associated TCR beta chains were confirmed in vitro to be specific for cytomegalovirus antigens. The classifier was reported to diagnose cytomegalovirus status with high specificity and sensitivity in both the original cohort and the validation cohort. The presence/absence analyses assumed that sequencing depth was roughly uniform across donors, and that assumption may not be true.

Library preparation employed the immunoSEQ multiplex PCR assay. The multiplex PCR relied on a mix of 60 forward primers for TCR Vbeta segments and 13 reverse primers for TCR Jbeta segments. The CDR3 region of rearranged TCR beta genes was amplified from genomic DNA by a multiplex PCR assay. On the Illumina HiSeq System, the amplified TCR beta libraries were sequenced as 87-base-pair reads. As for the authors' bioinformatics: Across the roughly 670 repertoires, a later analysis counted 80 million or so unique TCR beta chains, around 11 million of which were shared by at least two donors. Raw reads were error-corrected and collapsed into unique sequences by a nearest-neighbor algorithm in which closely related sequences were merged to remove PCR and sequencing errors. Alignment of CDR3 sequences to IMGT reference sequences was used to assign V, D and J gene segments. For a sequence to be retained, at least a six-nucleotide match to both a V gene segment and a J gene segment was required. Rearrangements were called productive when the CDR3 lacked stop codons and stayed in frame with V and J; all others were non-productive. CDR3 was defined by IMGT convention, running from the second conserved V-encoded cysteine to the conserved J-encoded phenylalanine. Sequences without an unambiguous match to a single V gene segment were excluded from the earlier analysis of about 600 of the donors. In an earlier analysis of several hundred of the donors, V segments were called functional above 56.7% productive rearrangements and were called segregating when the between-donor standard deviation exceeded 5%. A statistical classification framework was built for diagnosing cytomegalovirus status from the catalog of TCR beta chain sequences. In a later analysis, TCR nucleotide sequences were compared against IMGT/GENE-DB human TR gene sequences so that V and J genes could be assigned. The TCRdist pipeline was used in a later analysis to assign CDR3 sequences and most-parsimonious VDJ recombination scenarios. In a later analysis, every TCR beta chain was defined by the combination of its CDR3 amino acid sequence and its V-gene family, and reads without a unique V-gene family were dropped. A later analysis removed roughly 590 highly shared, low-generation-probability nucleotide sequences to deal with suspected cross-contamination and a sequencing artifact. For each public chain, a later analysis derived a clonal expansion index from normalized ranks of inferred template counts within each repertoire. A later analysis computed generation probabilities with a VDJ recombination model fitted to out-of-frame rearrangements, and checked the results against IGoR. A later analysis scored TCR-TCR, TCR-HLA and TCR-CMV co-occurrence with hypergeometric tests, applying a repertoire-size bias correction to TCR pairs. To estimate false discovery rates, a later analysis permuted the HLA or CMV assignments 20 times. A later analysis grouped co-occurring TCRs with DBSCAN, adding TCRdist sequence similarity when clustering within HLA-allele-positive subsets. For co-occurrence clustering, repertoires with fewer than 30,000 or more than 120,000 public chains were excluded, along with 5 or 6 repertoires with anomalous nucleotide sharing. TCRdb obtained this table from immuneACCESS and retained in-frame rearrangements with V and J assigned. These tables miss some clones; where compared with another copy, unresolved V genes account for less than half of the shortfall, and the remainder is unexplained. The V and J calls and clone size were taken over from that table, and D and trimming were inferred from the DNA. The sample records about 130,000 clones, over 70% of which are singletons. Jointly, the top ten make up less than 4% of the sample.

A remark on this clone: Its antigen is currently not known. Base qualities are not provided; no much larger clone lies one nucleotide away.

The CDR1 and CDR2 encoded by the germline V gene are SGHTA and FQGNSA. Including the terminal cysteine and phenylalanine, the CDR3 comprises 16 residues. Only the CDR3 portion is preserved as DNA: 48 bases, with reading frame beginning at the first base. Deletion took 2 bases off V and 1 base off J, with a span of 15 bases between the germline ends. The cohort was made up of approximately 670 healthy bone marrow donors. Cohort members were all nominally healthy when sampled, although unrecorded immune exposures were likely present. The donor was CMV seronegative and was included in the group of several hundred seronegative cohort members. Every donor gave a peripheral blood sample, and the peripheral blood mononuclear cells from that sample were used for TCR beta sequencing. The Qiagen DNeasy Blood Extraction Kit was used to extract genomic DNA from the blood cell samples.

Sequenced input: PBMCs. The source is a man aged 30 to 45 in good health and CMV-seronegative. The chain uses TRBV7-2 and TRBJ2-7; TRBD2 is a weak D gene call, 5 bases matching. The bases read TGTGCCAGCAGCTTAAGTTACCCGGGGATATCCTACGAGCAGTACTTC. It is translated as CASSLSYPGISYEQYF.